Sequencing of this TCR beta chain was carried out in a study of blood T cell repertoires in COVID-19. Study overall: COVID-19 samples collected from the United States, Italy and Spain covered acute and convalescent phases. The analysed material was cDNA or gDNA that came from T cells, B-cell-depleted T cells, or PBMCs.

Authors' methods: Reference gene primer amplification in the assay estimated nucleated cell counts. Profiling relied on immunoSEQ multiplex PCR, and the TCRdb table lists in-frame clones only, not all of them. That table is the source of V, J and clone size, and D and trimming were worked out from the DNA. In the table there are a few hundred thousand clones, about 88% of which are singletons. Trimming took off 7 bases at V and 7 bases at J, with 14 bases between the two ends. Germline-derived CDR1 and CDR2 are MNHEY and SMNVEV (reference sequence). The CDR3 contains 12 residues. In this sample, this clone turned up a few times.

The sequenced material came from peripheral blood. The V gene is TRBV27, the J gene TRBJ2-7, with D tentatively TRBD2 (5 bases). This receptor was identified in a man aged 55 to 70 with acute or convalescent COVID-19. In DNA form, the CDR3 reads TGTGCCAGCAAAGGGCCTCCGGGGGAGCAGTACTTC. The encoded protein is CASKGPPGEQYF.